This T cell receptor (beta chain) was sequenced during a study of T cells in Graves' hyperthyroidism and ophthalmopathy. Study-wide background: The authors collected peripheral blood at initial diagnosis, before any treatment. General observations from the study: The model predicted ophthalmopathy a median around six months before onset.

RNA transcripts were the template for amplifying TCR beta CDR3 regions. The HTBI set primed first-round TCR CDR3 RT-PCR. MiXCR, run by TCRdb on the multiplex PCR reads, gives a single entry per CDR3 protein. The profile shows around 300,000 distinct CDR3 sequences, roughly 15% of them singletons. For this clonotype: Its antigen remains unidentified.

The CDR3 has 14 residues. The V end was cut by 5 bases, the J end by 0 bases, with 11 bases between. Germline CDR1 is SGHKS and CDR2 is YYEKEE (reference sequence). Isolation of PBMCs was performed on around 9.7 ml fresh peripheral blood. The chain uses TRBV5-5 and TRBJ2-5; no definite D call. The source material was blood. This TCR came from a woman in her forties with Graves' ophthalmopathy. CDR3 sequence reads: CASSRSQYQETQYF. The CDR3 DNA reads as TGTGCCAGCAGTCGTAGCCAGTACCAAGAGACCCAGTACTTC.